This TCR beta chain was observed in a study of T-cell reconstitution after alpha-beta-depleted transplantation in children. Findings and caveats of the study: As was reported, about two months after transplant, alpha-beta T cells came from several hundred expanded graft clones. Certain patients had high TCRbeta diversity at day 60, and it came from recipient T cells and thymic progenitors that survived. Hyperexpanded clones declined; after one year, newly produced T cells mostly supplied diversity.

The TCRbeta library incorporated unique molecular identifiers. TCRdb redid the calling of the PCR reads with MiXCR, one entry per CDR3 protein. The sample lists 500,000 to 750,000 distinct CDR3 sequences; more than 20% were seen once. To note about this clonotype: Antigen: not known.

V was cut by 6 bases and J by 2 bases, with 11 bases left in between. This CDR3 region has 13 residues. The germline V gene has CDR1 MDHEN and CDR2 SYDVKM. Specimen: PBMCs, collected before TCRalphabeta/CD19-depleted stem cell transplant. The TCR sequence derives from a boy under two years old with Wiskott-Aldrich syndrome, due to receive a stem cell transplant. The chain carries TRBV28 and TRBJ2-7; D is undetermined. The CDR3 DNA follows: TGTGCCAGCAGAACTGGATTAGCCTACGAGCAGTACTTC. Protein: CASRTGLAYEQYF.